Listed below are T cell receptor beta chains from one sample, sequenced in a study of OX40 agonist ivuxolimab in advanced cancers. Repertoires were generated with immunoSEQ multiplex PCR, while TCRdb's copy carries only in-frame clones and drops some. There are about 80,000 clones in the sample; approximately 90% occur only once, and about 9.4% lies in the top ten. The sequenced sample was CD4+ or CD8+ T cells sorted from blood, obtained in a trial of the OX40 agonist ivuxolimab. These TCRs come from an adult with an advanced solid tumor such as melanoma, head and neck, liver or kidney cancer. CDR3s include the opening cysteine and the closing phenylalanine or tryptophan. D genes are given only for firm matches. The size entry is marked missing in some rows and otherwise reads once, few, many or a size class.

TRBV15	NA	NA	TRBJ2-1	CATSRAGSFFNEQFF
TRBV19	TRBD2	NA	TRBJ2-2	CASTPWPSGGTGELFF
TRBV9	NA	NA	TRBJ1-1	CASSVDAAMNTEAFF
TRBV4-1	NA	NA	TRBJ2-7	CASSQSPVDRAYEQYF
TRBV2	TRBD2	once	TRBJ2-7	CASSEGVGLARFEQYF
TRBV5-6	NA	NA	TRBJ1-2	CASSFGVPGYTF
TRBV20-1	NA	NA	TRBJ1-1	CSASMNTEAFF
TRBV18	TRBD1	NA	TRBJ1-4	CASSSIAQGFNEKLFF
TRBV7-9	NA	NA	TRBJ1-1	CASSLVAGDTEAFF
TRBV4-1	NA	NA	TRBJ1-2	CASSQPGREVYGYTF
TRBV7-9	NA	NA	TRBJ2-7	CASSYGTNPYEQYF
TRBV6-1	NA	NA	TRBJ1-5	CASSETLTGDNQPQHF
TRBV2	NA	few	TRBJ1-1	CASSANRDLDTEAFF
TRBV11-2	TRBD2	NA	TRBJ2-7	CASSPPGAGVAYEQYF
TRBV13	NA	NA	TRBJ1-2	CASSLNIDIIYGYTF
TRBV5-1	NA	NA	TRBJ2-7	CASSLFRAPTYEQYF
TRBV7-9	NA	NA	TRBJ2-3	CATPGLPAADTQYF
TRBV30	NA	NA	TRBJ1-1	CAWEYHTYEAFF
TRBV5-1	NA	few	TRBJ1-6	CASSLVAGNSPLHF
TRBV10-3	TRBD2	NA	TRBJ2-3	CAISSGGMGRTDTQYF
TRBV21-1	NA	NA	TRBJ2-7	CAKETGGSYEQYF
TRBV14	NA	NA	TRBJ2-7	CASSLVQGYEQYF
TRBV6-5	NA	NA	TRBJ2-7	CASSYSVQAFSYEQYF
TRBV10-3	NA	NA	TRBJ2-6	CAISESRWSSPIAGANVLTF
TRBV27	NA	NA	TRBJ2-7	CASSPRTYPYEQYF
TRBV7-3	TRBD2	NA	TRBJ2-1	CASSPPGGGAHYTEQFF
TRBV6-4	NA	NA	TRBJ1-2	CASSDSLLSPSGYTF
TRBV4-1	NA	NA	TRBJ2-7	CASSQKQGYEQYF
TRBV6-6	NA	NA	TRBJ2-1	CASSSGRAPYNEQFF